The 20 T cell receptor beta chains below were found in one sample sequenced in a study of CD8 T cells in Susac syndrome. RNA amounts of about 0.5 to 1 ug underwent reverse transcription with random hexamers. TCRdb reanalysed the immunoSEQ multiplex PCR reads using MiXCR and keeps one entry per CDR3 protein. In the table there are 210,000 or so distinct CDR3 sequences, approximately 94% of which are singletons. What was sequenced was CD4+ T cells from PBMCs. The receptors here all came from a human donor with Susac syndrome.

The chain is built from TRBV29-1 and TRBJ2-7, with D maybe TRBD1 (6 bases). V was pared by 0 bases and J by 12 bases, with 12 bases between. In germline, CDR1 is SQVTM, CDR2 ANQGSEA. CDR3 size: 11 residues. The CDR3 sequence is CSVEDRQVAYF. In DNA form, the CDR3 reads TGCAGCGTTGAAGATAGACAGGTGGCGTACTTC.

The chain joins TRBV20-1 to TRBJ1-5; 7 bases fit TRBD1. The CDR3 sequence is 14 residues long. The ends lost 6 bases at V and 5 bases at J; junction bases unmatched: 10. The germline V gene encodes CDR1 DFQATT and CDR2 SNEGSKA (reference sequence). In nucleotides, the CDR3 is TGCAGTGCCCCCCTTACAGGGGATTATCAGCCCCAGCATTTT. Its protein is CSAPLTGDYQPQHF.

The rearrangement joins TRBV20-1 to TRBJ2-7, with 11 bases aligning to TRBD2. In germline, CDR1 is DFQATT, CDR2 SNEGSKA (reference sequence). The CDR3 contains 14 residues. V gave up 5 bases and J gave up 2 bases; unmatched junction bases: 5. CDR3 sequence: CSAFPGLAAYEQYF. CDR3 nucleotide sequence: TGCAGTGCTTTCCCGGGACTAGCGGCCTACGAGCAGTACTTC.

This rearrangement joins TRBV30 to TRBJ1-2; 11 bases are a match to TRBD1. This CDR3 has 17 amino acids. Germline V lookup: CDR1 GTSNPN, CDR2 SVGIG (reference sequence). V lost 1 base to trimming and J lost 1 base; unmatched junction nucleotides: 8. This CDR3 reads CAWSAGTGGLFNYGYTF. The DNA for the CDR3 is TGTGCCTGGAGTGCCGGGACAGGGGGGCTTTTTAACTATGGCTACACCTTC.

CDR3 DNA sequence: TGTGCCAGCAGTTACGGTAGCTTCAGCTACGAGCAGTACTTC. It translates to CASSYGSFSYEQYF. V is TRBV6-2 or TRBV6-3 and J is TRBJ2-7; D is unclear. V was shortened by 2 bases and J by 3 bases, with 11 bases between the two germline ends. This CDR3 comprises 14 residues. Germline values: CDR1 MNHEY, CDR2 SVGEGT.

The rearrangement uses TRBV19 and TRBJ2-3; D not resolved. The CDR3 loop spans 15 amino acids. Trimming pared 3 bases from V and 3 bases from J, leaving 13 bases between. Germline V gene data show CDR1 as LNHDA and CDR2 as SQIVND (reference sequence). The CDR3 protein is CASSIALLGTDTQYF. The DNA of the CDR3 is TGTGCCAGTAGTATCGCACTTCTAGGAACAGATACGCAGTATTTT.

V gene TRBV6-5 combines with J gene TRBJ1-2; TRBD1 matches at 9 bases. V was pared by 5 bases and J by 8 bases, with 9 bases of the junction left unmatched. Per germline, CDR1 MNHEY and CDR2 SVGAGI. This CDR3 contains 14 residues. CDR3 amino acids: CASSRDRVEGGYTF. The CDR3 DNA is TGTGCCAGCAGTCGGGACAGGGTAGAAGGCGGCTACACCTTC.

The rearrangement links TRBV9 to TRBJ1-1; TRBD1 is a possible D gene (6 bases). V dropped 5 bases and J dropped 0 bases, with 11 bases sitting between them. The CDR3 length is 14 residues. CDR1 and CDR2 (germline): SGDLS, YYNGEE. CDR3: CASSSAGVNTEAFF. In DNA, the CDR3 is TGTGCCAGCAGTTCTGCAGGGGTGAACACTGAAGCTTTCTTT. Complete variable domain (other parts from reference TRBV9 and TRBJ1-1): DSGVTQTPKHLITATGQRVTLRCSPRSGDLSVYWYQQSLDQGLQFLIQYYNGEERAKGNILERFSAQQFPDLHSELNLSSLELGDSALYFCASSSAGVNTEAFFGQGTRLTVV.

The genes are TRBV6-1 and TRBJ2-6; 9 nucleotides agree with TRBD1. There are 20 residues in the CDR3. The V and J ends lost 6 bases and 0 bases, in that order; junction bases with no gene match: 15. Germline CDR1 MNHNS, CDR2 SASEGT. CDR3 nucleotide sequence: TGTGCCAGCAGAACCACCTCCGGGACAGGGCTCAGCTCTGGGGCCAACGTCCTGACTTTC. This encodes CASRTTSGTGLSSGANVLTF.

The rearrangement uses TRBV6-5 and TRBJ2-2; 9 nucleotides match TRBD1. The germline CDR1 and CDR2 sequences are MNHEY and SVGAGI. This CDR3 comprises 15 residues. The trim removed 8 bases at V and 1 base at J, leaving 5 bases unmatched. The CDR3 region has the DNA TGTGCCAGCGGCCCGGACAGGGGGAACACCGGGGAGCTGTTTTTT. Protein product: CASGPDRGNTGELFF.

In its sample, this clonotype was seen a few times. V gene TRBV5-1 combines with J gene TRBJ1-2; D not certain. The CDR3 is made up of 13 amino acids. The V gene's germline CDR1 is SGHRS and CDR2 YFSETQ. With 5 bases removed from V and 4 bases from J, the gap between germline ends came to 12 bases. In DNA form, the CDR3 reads TGCGCCAGCAGTTTTATTCGAACCTATGGCTACACCTTC. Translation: CASSFIRTYGYTF.

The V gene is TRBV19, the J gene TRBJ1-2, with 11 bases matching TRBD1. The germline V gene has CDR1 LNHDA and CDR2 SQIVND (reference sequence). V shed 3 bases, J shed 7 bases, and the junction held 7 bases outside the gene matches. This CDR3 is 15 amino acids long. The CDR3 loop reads CASSITDRGRGGYTF. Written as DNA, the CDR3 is TGTGCCAGTAGTATCACGGACAGGGGGCGAGGTGGCTACACCTTC.

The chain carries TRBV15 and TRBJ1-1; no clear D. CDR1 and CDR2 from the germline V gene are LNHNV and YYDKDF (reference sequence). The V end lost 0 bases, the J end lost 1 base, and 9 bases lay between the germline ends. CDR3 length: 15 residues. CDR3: CATSRDRIQNTEAFF. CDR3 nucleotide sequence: TGTGCCACCAGCAGAGATAGGATTCAGAACACTGAAGCTTTCTTT.

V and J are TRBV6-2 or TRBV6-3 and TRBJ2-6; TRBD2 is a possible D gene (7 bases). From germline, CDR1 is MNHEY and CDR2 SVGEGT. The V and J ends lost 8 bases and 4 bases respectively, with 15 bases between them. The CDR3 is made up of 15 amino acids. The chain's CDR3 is CASHTGGLGANVLTF. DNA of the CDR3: TGTGCCAGCCATACGGGGGGCTTGGGGGCCAACGTCCTGACTTTC.

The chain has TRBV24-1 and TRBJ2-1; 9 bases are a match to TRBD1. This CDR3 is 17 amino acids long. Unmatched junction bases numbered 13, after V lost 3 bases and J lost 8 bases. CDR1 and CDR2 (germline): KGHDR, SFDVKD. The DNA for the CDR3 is TGTGCCACCAGTGATCCCGGGGCGGGACAGGGTGTAGATGAGCAGTTCTTC. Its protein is CATSDPGAGQGVDEQFF.

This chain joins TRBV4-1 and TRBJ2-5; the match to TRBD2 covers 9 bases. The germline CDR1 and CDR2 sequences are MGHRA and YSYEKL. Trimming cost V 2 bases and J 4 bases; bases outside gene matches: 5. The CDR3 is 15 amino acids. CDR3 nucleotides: TGCGCCAGCAGCCAAAGGACTAGCGCTATAGAGACCCAGTACTTC. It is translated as CASSQRTSAIETQYF.

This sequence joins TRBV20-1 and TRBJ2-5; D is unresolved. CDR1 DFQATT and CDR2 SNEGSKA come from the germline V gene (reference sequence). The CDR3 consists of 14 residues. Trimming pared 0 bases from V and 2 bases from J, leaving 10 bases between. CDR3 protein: CSARDHQNQETQYF. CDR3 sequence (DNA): TGCAGTGCTAGAGATCATCAGAATCAAGAGACCCAGTACTTC.

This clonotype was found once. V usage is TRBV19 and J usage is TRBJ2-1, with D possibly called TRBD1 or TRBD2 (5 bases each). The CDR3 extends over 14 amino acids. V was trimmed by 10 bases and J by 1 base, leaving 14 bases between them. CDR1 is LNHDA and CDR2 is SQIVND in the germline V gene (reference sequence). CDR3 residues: CATAPEGSYNEQFF. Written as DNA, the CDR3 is TGTGCCACCGCCCCTGAGGGGTCCTACAATGAGCAGTTCTTC. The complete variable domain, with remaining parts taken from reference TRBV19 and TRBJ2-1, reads DGGITQSPKYLFRKEGQNVTLSCEQNLNHDAMYWYRQDPGQGLRLIYYSQIVNDFQKGDIAEGYSVSREKKESFPLTVTSAQKNPTAFYLCATAPEGSYNEQFFGPGTRLTVL.

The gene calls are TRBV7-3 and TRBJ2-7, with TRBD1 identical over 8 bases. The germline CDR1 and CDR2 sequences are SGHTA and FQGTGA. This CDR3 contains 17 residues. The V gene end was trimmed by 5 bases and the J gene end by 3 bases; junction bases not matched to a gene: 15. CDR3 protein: CASSLFSAGTGGYEQYF. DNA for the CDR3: TGTGCCAGCAGCCTGTTCTCAGCCGGGACAGGAGGCTACGAGCAGTACTTC.

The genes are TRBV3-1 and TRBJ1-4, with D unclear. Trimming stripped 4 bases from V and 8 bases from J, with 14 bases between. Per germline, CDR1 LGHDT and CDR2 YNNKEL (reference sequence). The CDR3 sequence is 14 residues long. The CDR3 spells CASSPEAAAEKLFF. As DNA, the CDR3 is TGTGCCAGCAGCCCGGAGGCCGCCGCCGAAAAACTGTTTTTT.